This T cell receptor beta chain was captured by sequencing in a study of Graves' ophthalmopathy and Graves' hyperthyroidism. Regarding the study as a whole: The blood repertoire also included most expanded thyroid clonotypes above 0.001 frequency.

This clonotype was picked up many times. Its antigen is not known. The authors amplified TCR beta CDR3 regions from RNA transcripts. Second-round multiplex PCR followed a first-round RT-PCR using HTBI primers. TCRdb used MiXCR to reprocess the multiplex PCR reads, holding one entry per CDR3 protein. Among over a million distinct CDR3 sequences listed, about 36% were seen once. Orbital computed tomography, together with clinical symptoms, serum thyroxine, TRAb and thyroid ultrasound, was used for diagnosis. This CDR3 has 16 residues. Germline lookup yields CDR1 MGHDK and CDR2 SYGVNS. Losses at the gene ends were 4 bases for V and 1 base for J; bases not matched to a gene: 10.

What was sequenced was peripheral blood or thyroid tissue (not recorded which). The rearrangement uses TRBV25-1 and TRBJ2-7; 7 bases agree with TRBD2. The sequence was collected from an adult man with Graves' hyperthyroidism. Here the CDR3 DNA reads TGTGCCAGCAGTGGGGCTAGCAGGGAGGGGTCCTACGAGCAGTACTTC. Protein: CASSGASREGSYEQYF.